This paragraph covers one T cell receptor (beta chain) sequence. The antigen is unknown. This sample is drawn from a study of CD8+CD57+ T cells in acquired aplastic anemia. Turning to the study itself: Sorted cells (CD4+ and CD8+) yielded DNA amounts that averaged roughly 3.5 ug. Researchers reported that healthy donors averaged about 11 million reads for CD4+ cells.

General study findings and limits: Shared by patients and controls, almost 30 CD8+ CDR3s were abundant in patients. CD8+ Simpson's diversity did not differ significantly between patients and controls.

The CDR3 is 13 residues long. Germline V lookup: CDR1 MDHEN, CDR2 SYDVKM. The V end was cut by 1 base, the J end by 11 bases, with 14 bases between. The use of genomic DNA as template underpinned the TCR beta VDJ and CDR3 profiling. Each CDR3 protein gets one entry after TCRdb re-called the reads with MiXCR. The table records some 410,000 distinct CDR3 sequences, 65% to 75% of them present only once. The specimen was sorted CD4+, CD8+, or CD8+CD57+ T cells (not recorded which) from PBMCs. The origin of this receptor is a human donor in good health, serving as a control. The V call is TRBV28, the J call TRBJ1-1; no clear D. CDR3 nucleotide sequence: TGTGCCAGCAGTTTATCAAGGTATTATGGTGCTTTCTTT. Its protein product is CASSLSRYYGAFF.